This entry describes one T cell receptor beta chain. There are 14 residues in the CDR3. The germline gives CDR1 ENHRY, CDR2 SYGVKD. V lost 3 bases and J lost 4, with 12 bases in between. These data belong to a study of blood T cells in healthy people across ages. Study overall: The template switching approach captured approximately one barcoded beta molecule for every two T cells.

Those donating, healthy Caucasian individuals from Russia, were aged about 6 to 95. Researchers report isolating at least 7 million PBMCs per sample. A J-beta primer mix and a sample-barcoded 5' primer were used in a second PCR of roughly 7 to 12 cycles. TCRdb re-called the 5' RACE reads through MiXCR, storing one row per CDR3 protein. The sample yields around 1,500,000 distinct CDR3 sequences, approximately 40% seen once. Material for sequencing was blood. This sequence originates from a woman aged 18-29 years in good health. This rearrangement joins TRBV10-3 to TRBJ2-5; D might be TRBD1 or TRBD2, each matching 5 bases. The CDR3: CAISERWGSETQYF. In DNA, the CDR3 is TGTGCCATCAGTGAAAGGTGGGGGTCAGAGACCCAGTACTTC.